A single sample gave rise to the 6 T cell receptor beta chains below, sequenced in a study of early T cells in non-severe SARS-CoV-2 infection. MiXCR, applied by TCRdb to the 5' RACE reads, yields one record per CDR3 protein. The table has 50,000 to 65,000 distinct CDR3 sequences, more than 15% seen once. This sample comprised whole blood, obtained at baseline. The source is an adult who was a healthcare worker with PCR-confirmed SARS-CoV-2 infection or an uninfected control (not recorded which).

This clonotype occurred many times. Here the CDR3 reads CASSLTSGGQETQYF. The CDR3 DNA follows: TGTGCCAGCAGTTTAACTAGCGGGGGGCAAGAGACCCAGTACTTC. The chain recombines TRBV28 with TRBJ2-5; TRBD2 aligns across 12 bases. Germline CDR1 reads MDHEN; CDR2 reads SYDVKM. This CDR3 has 15 residues. V was pared by 2 bases and J by 2 bases, with 0 bases of the junction left unmatched.

The CDR3 nucleotides read TGTGCCAGCAGTTTGGTAGCGGGGGAGCTGTTTTTT. Its protein is CASSLVAGELFF. This chain connects TRBV12-3 or TRBV12-4 to TRBJ2-2, with D maybe TRBD2 (5 bases). V was cut by 3 bases and J by 8 bases, with 7 bases left in between. The CDR3 sequence is 12 residues long.

This clonotype was seen a few times. The J gene is TRBJ2-5, the V gene TRBV5-1; D might be TRBD1 or TRBD2, each matching 5 bases. The CDR3 has 14 amino acids. CDR1 SGHRS and CDR2 YFSETQ come from the germline V gene. The V end lost 4 bases, the J end lost 2 bases, and 12 bases lay between the germline ends. This CDR3 is CASSPGTGQETQYF. The CDR3, as DNA: TGCGCCAGCAGCCCAGGGACGGGACAAGAGACCCAGTACTTC.

The chain links TRBV20-1 to TRBJ1-5, with a possible D match to TRBD1 (6 bases). The CDR3 is 13 residues long. The V gene's germline CDR1 is DFQATT and CDR2 SNEGSKA (reference sequence). V lost 3 bases, J lost 4 bases, and 10 bases lay in between. CDR3 residues: CSASLQGNQPQHF. The DNA of the CDR3 is TGCAGTGCTAGTCTTCAGGGGAATCAGCCCCAGCATTTT.

The chain carries TRBV29-1 and TRBJ2-7, with D possibly being TRBD1 (6 bases). CDR1 and CDR2 from the germline V gene are SQVTM and ANQGSEA. The CDR3 length is 15 residues. V was pared by 6 bases and J by 0 bases, with 18 bases between. The CDR3 reads CSVTYLQGYSYEQYF. As DNA, the CDR3 is TGCAGCGTGACTTATCTACAGGGATACTCCTACGAGCAGTACTTC.

This clonotype was found a few times. The genes are TRBV4-3 and TRBJ2-2; no clear D. CDR3 length equals 15 residues. Trimming left V 2 bases short and J 4 bases short, with 11 bases between. Germline values: CDR1 LGHNA, CDR2 YSLEER. DNA for the CDR3: TGCGCCAGCAGCCAAATACAAGCAGTCACCGGGGAGCTGTTTTTT. It is translated as CASSQIQAVTGELFF.